This T cell receptor beta chain was found in a study of blood T cell repertoires in COVID-19. Background on the study: Some COVID-19 samples were acute and others convalescent; all came from the United States, Italy and Spain. T cells, B-cell-depleted T cells, or PBMCs provided the cDNA or gDNA that served as material.

Source study methods: Amplification of reference gene primers was used by the study to estimate nucleated cell counts. Generated by immunoSEQ multiplex PCR, the TCRdb table keeps only in-frame clones and is missing some. V and J calls and clone size are as listed in that table; D and trimming were resolved from the DNA. Counted here are approximately 210,000 clones, approximately 82% occurring once; the ten biggest clones make up roughly 12%. This CDR3 is built from 15 residues. The germline gives CDR1 MNHEY, CDR2 SVGEGT. Trimming removed 5 bases from V and 8 bases from J, with 21 bases in between. The sample comprised peripheral blood. The rearrangement links TRBV6-2 or TRBV6-3 to TRBJ1-2; D gene uncertain. The TCR was taken from a middle-aged woman with acute or convalescent COVID-19. The chain's CDR3 is CASSNRRTPGRGYTF. DNA for the CDR3: TGTGCCAGCAGTAACCGGAGGACCCCGGGGAGGGGCTACACCTTC.